These 9 T cell receptor beta chains were all obtained from the same sample, sequenced in a study of blood T cell repertoires in COVID-19. TCRdb's copy holds only in-frame clones and misses some; the assay was immunoSEQ multiplex PCR. The repertoire holds tens of thousands of clones, with roughly nine tenths as singletons. The specimen sequenced was peripheral blood. The receptors come from a human donor in a cohort sampled during active COVID-19.

Details on this clone: The junction differs from germline at one of its ends, possibly a read error. The rearrangement links TRBV5-1 to TRBJ2-7; 10 bases match TRBD2. Germline V gene lookup returns CDR1 SGHRS and CDR2 YFSETQ. This CDR3 contains 16 residues. CDR3: CASSLAPAGGTYEQYF. The CDR3 region has the DNA TGCGCCAGCAGTTTGGCACCAGCGGGAGGGACCTACGAGCAGTACTTC.

The chain employs TRBV3-1 (or the pseudogene TRBV3-2) and TRBJ1-2; 10 bases line up with TRBD1. Per the germline V gene, CDR1 is LGHDT and CDR2 is YNNKEL (reference sequence). The CDR3 runs 16 residues. The junction had 8 bases not matched to a gene; V was cut back by 4 bases and J by 3 bases. The CDR3: CASSPDRGRLDYGYTF. For the CDR3, the DNA is TGTGCCAGCAGCCCAGACAGGGGGCGTTTAGACTATGGCTACACCTTC.

V usage is TRBV20-1 and J usage is TRBJ2-7, with 7 bases matching TRBD1. Looked up from germline, CDR1 is DFQATT and CDR2 is SNEGSKA (reference sequence). V gave up 3 bases and J gave up 7 bases; unmatched junction bases: 9. This CDR3 comprises 13 residues. The CDR3 spells CSASRTGEREQYF. The CDR3 bases are TGCAGTGCTAGTCGCACAGGGGAGAGGGAGCAGTACTTC.

The table lists this clone with a few counts. The chain carries TRBV5-5 and TRBJ1-4, with a weak D call TRBD1 (5 bases). This CDR3 region has 13 residues. V dropped 2 bases and J dropped 7 bases, with 9 bases sitting between them. Germline assignment: CDR1 SGHKS and CDR2 YYEKEE (reference sequence). CDR3 in DNA: TGTGCCAGCAGCTTTACAGGACCTGAAAAACTGTTTTTT. Protein: CASSFTGPEKLFF.

This chain links TRBV5-1 with TRBJ2-3, with 8 bases identical to TRBD2. The CDR3 is 15 residues long. Germline lookup yields CDR1 SGHRS and CDR2 YFSETQ. Trimming cost V 3 bases and J 4 bases; bases outside gene matches: 7. CDR3 in DNA: TGCGCCAGCAGCTCCGGGACTAGTTCTCCAGATACGCAGTATTTT. As protein: CASSSGTSSPDTQYF.

This rearrangement joins TRBV27 to TRBJ2-5; no clear D. V dropped 0 bases and J dropped 5 bases, with 13 bases sitting between them. The CDR3 sequence is 15 residues long. Germline CDR1 MNHEY, CDR2 SMNVEV (reference sequence). CDR3 sequence: CASSLSRLDHETQYF. CDR3 bases: TGTGCCAGCAGTTTATCGAGGCTAGATCATGAGACCCAGTACTTC.

The rearrangement uses TRBV6-1 and TRBJ2-1, with 9 bases aligning to TRBD2. The CDR3 contains 18 residues. In germline, CDR1 is MNHNS, CDR2 SASEGT. J gave up 3 bases and V 2 bases, and 11 bases lay outside the gene matches. The CDR3 is CASSERTSALFHYNEQFF. DNA of the CDR3: TGTGCCAGCAGTGAACGGACTAGCGCTCTCTTTCACTACAATGAGCAGTTCTTC.

The chain carries TRBV9 and TRBJ2-3; a possible D gene is TRBD2 (6 bases). This CDR3 has 15 residues. Per the germline V gene, CDR1 is SGDLS and CDR2 is YYNGEE. V was clipped by 6 bases and J by 1 base, with 15 bases between them. CDR3 coding DNA: TGTGCCAGCACCCCACCGGGAGCGGGCACAGATACGCAGTATTTT. It encodes CASTPPGAGTDTQYF.

V gene TRBV6-6 combines with J gene TRBJ1-3; D may be TRBD1 (5 bases). Germline V gene sequence: CDR1 MNHNY, CDR2 SVGAGI (reference sequence). The CDR3 has 16 residues. Trimming removed 2 bases from V and 3 bases from J, with 14 bases in between. Here the CDR3 DNA reads TGTGCCAGCAGTTACCTGCCAGGGCAAAATGGAAACACCATATATTTT. Translating gives CASSYLPGQNGNTIYF.